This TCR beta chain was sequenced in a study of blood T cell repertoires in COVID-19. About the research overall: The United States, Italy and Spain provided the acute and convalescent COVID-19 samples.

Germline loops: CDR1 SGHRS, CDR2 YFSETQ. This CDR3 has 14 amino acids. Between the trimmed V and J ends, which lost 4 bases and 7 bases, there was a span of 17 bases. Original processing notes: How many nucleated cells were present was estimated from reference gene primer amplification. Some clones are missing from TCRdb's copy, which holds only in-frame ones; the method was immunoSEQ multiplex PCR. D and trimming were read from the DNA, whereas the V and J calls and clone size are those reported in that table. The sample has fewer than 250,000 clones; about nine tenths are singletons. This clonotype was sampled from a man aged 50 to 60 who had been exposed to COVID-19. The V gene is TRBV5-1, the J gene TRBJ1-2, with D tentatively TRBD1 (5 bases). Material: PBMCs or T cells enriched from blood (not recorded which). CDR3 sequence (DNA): TGCGCCAGCAGCCCGGGACTGTCTAGCGGTGGCTACACCTTC. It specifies CASSPGLSSGGYTF. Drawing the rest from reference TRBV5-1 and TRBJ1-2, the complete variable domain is KAGVTQTPRYLIKTRGQQVTLSCSPISGHRSVSWYQQTPGQGLQFLFEYFSETQRNKGNFPGRFSGRQFSNSRSEMNVSTLELGDSALYLCASSPGLSSGGYTFGSGTRLTVV.